The rows below give T cell receptor beta chains drawn from one sample of a study of cytomegalovirus exposure and HLA in healthy donors. Clones were read by immunoSEQ multiplex PCR, and TCRdb kept only the in-frame ones, dropping some. The data hold 120,000 or so clones, with roughly four fifths observed a single time. The specimen was PBMCs. These receptors originate from a male donor in good health and CMV-seropositive. The CDR3 runs from the conserved cysteine through the conserved F or W. The D gene is left open where the match is weak. Not every row has a clone size; where given, it reads once, few, many or a size class.

TRBV2	TRBJ2-3	.	.	CASSVSGSQGSDTQYF	TGTGCCAGCAGCGTAAGCGGTTCTCAGGGGTCAGATACGCAGTATTTT
TRBV9	TRBJ2-1	TRBD2	once	CASSVEVGRAAGEQFF	TGTGCCAGCAGCGTAGAGGTCGGGAGGGCCGCCGGTGAGCAGTTCTTC
TRBV28	TRBJ1-1	.	.	CASSPGAFF	TGTGCCAGCTCCCCGGGAGCTTTCTTT
TRBV9	TRBJ1-3	TRBD1	.	CASSLGQGASTGNTIYF	TGTGCCAGCAGCTTGGGGCAGGGGGCGAGCACTGGAAACACCATATATTTT
TRBV5-8	TRBJ2-1	TRBD2	.	CASSWTSEGEQFF	TGTGCCAGCAGCTGGACTAGCGAAGGTGAGCAGTTCTTC
TRBV29-1	TRBJ2-1	.	few	CSAGTSPYNEQFF	TGCAGCGCCGGGACTTCGCCTTACAATGAGCAGTTCTTC
TRBV9	TRBJ1-4	TRBD1	.	CASSADRGRGEKLFF	TGTGCCAGCAGCGCAGACAGGGGGCGCGGTGAAAAACTGTTTTTT
TRBV30	TRBJ2-1	.	.	CAWSAGQYNEQFF	TGTGCCTGGAGTGCAGGGCAGTACAATGAGCAGTTCTTC
TRBV19	TRBJ2-7	.	few	CASSISGSGYEQYF	TGTGCCAGTAGTATATCAGGGTCCGGCTACGAGCAGTACTTC
TRBV11-2	TRBJ2-1	TRBD2	.	CASSPWTSNNEQFF	TGTGCCAGCAGCCCGTGGACTAGTAACAATGAGCAGTTCTTC
TRBV19	TRBJ1-5	TRBD1	few	CASSMDLTGAQDQPQHF	TGTGCCAGTAGTATGGACTTGACAGGGGCGCAGGATCAGCCCCAGCATTTT
TRBV2	TRBJ1-1	TRBD1	.	CASSSRGRTEAFF	TGTGCCAGCAGTTCCAGGGGGCGGACTGAAGCTTTCTTT
TRBV9	TRBJ2-2	TRBD2	.	CATPPTGGSTGELFF	TGTGCCACTCCTCCTACGGGAGGGAGCACCGGGGAGCTGTTTTTT
TRBV7-2	TRBJ1-2	TRBD1	.	CASSLEYRGSMGGYTF	TGTGCCAGCAGCTTAGAATACAGGGGGTCCATGGGGGGCTACACCTTC
TRBV28	TRBJ1-1	.	.	CASSWRNRAEAFF	TGTGCCAGCAGTTGGAGGAATAGGGCTGAAGCTTTCTTT
TRBV7-2	TRBJ2-7	.	.	CASSLVVSYEQYF	TGTGCCAGCAGCTTAGTTGTATCCTACGAGCAGTACTTC
TRBV28	TRBJ2-3	TRBD2	.	CASTGSWREGFPDTQYF	TGTGCCAGCACCGGCTCGTGGCGGGAGGGTTTTCCAGATACGCAGTATTTT
TRBV28	TRBJ1-5	.	.	CASSLMGGSQPQHF	TGTGCCAGCAGTTTGATGGGTGGGAGCCAGCCCCAGCATTTT
TRBV27	TRBJ2-7	TRBD2	.	CASSQFPGGNIAYEQYF	TGTGCCAGCAGTCAATTCCCCGGGGGGAATATCGCCTACGAGCAGTACTTC
TRBV6-5	TRBJ1-2	TRBD1	once	CASSYSYRGLNYGYTF	TGTGCCAGCAGTTACTCATACAGGGGGCTAAACTATGGCTACACCTTC
TRBV2	TRBJ2-5	TRBD2	.	CAILLAGGRETQYF	TGTGCCATCTTGCTAGCGGGAGGACGGGAGACCCAGTACTTC
TRBV7-9	TRBJ2-6	TRBD1	.	CSSSSDRGGGANVLTF	TGTTCCAGCAGCTCCGACAGGGGCGGCGGGGCCAACGTCCTGACTTTC
TRBV28	TRBJ1-4	TRBD1	once	CASSPTTGGREKLFF	TGTGCCAGCAGTCCAACGACAGGGGGCAGGGAAAAACTGTTTTTT
TRBV6-5	TRBJ2-7	.	.	CASTTVRGAEQYF	TGTGCCAGCACTACGGTCCGGGGAGCCGAGCAGTACTTC
TRBV30	TRBJ1-3	.	.	CAWNRGYSSGNTIYF	TGTGCCTGGAACCGGGGGTATAGCTCTGGAAACACCATATATTTT
TRBV4-1	TRBJ1-2	.	.	CASSHGNGVLYGYTF	TGCGCCAGCAGCCACGGCAACGGGGTCTTGTATGGCTACACCTTC
TRBV7-2	TRBJ1-5	TRBD1	.	CASSPGQAQPQHF	TGTGCCAGCAGTCCCGGACAGGCTCAGCCCCAGCATTTT
TRBV7-9	TRBJ2-1	TRBD2	.	CASSPPGGGALNEQFF	TGTGCCAGCAGCCCCCCGGGGGGAGGGGCTCTCAATGAGCAGTTCTTC
TRBV6-5	TRBJ2-1	TRBD2	.	CASRPGTSGYNEQFF	TGTGCCAGCAGACCAGGGACTAGCGGATACAATGAGCAGTTCTTC
TRBV30	TRBJ1-2	TRBD1	.	CAWSDTGTATYGYTF	TGTGCCTGGAGTGATACCGGGACAGCAACTTATGGCTACACCTTC
TRBV29-1	TRBJ2-3	TRBD2	.	CSVEGGREATDTQYF	TGCAGCGTTGAAGGAGGCCGGGAGGCCACAGATACGCAGTATTTT
TRBV7-8	TRBJ1-5	.	.	CASSLGGYRQPQHF	TGTGCCAGCAGCTTAGGTGGGTACAGGCAGCCCCAGCATTTT
TRBV6-6	TRBJ2-4	TRBD2	.	CASFERGGAKNSQYF	TGTGCCAGCTTTGAGCGGGGTGGAGCCAAAAACAGTCAGTACTTC